This is a list of T cell receptor beta chains from one sample in a study of naive CD8 T cells in extremely preterm neonates. Repertoires were generated with immunoSEQ multiplex PCR, while TCRdb's copy carries only in-frame clones and drops some. The sample shows about 7,300 clones, more than 85% of them seen only once. What was sequenced was naive CD8+ T cells from cord blood. These receptor sequences come from a newborn in good health. The CDR3 runs from the conserved cysteine through the conserved F or W. A D gene is named only where the DNA matches it firmly. Not all rows give a size; the values are once, few, many and, for expanded clones, a class.

V gene	D gene	clone size	J gene	CDR3 protein	CDR3 DNA
TRBV5-4	TRBD2	.	TRBJ2-7	CASSLAETPSEQYF	TGTGCCAGCAGCCTAGCGGAGACACCTAGCGAGCAGTACTTC
TRBV5-1	TRBD1	once	TRBJ2-1	CASSPEPGTGAYNEQFF	TGCGCCAGCAGCCCGGAACCCGGGACAGGGGCCTACAATGAGCAGTTCTTC
TRBV5-6	.	.	TRBJ2-1	CASSLEDRYNEQFF	TGTGCCAGCAGCTTGGAGGACAGATACAATGAGCAGTTCTTC
TRBV4-1	TRBD1	.	TRBJ1-1	CASSQKTGVDTEAFF	TGCGCCAGCAGCCAAAAGACAGGGGTAGACACTGAAGCTTTCTTT
TRBV9	.	.	TRBJ2-3	CASGPSGTITDTQYF	TGTGCCAGCGGACCCTCCGGGACAATCACAGATACGCAGTATTTT
TRBV25-1	TRBD1	.	TRBJ1-2	CASSWAGGKSGYTF	TGTGCCAGCAGTTGGGCAGGGGGGAAATCTGGCTACACCTTC
TRBV10-2	.	.	TRBJ1-2	CASSDRGKIDGYTF	TGCGCCAGCAGTGATAGGGGAAAGATCGATGGCTACACCTTC
TRBV23-1	.	.	TRBJ2-6	CASTNPGAGANVLTF	TGCGCCAGCACCAACCCAGGGGCTGGGGCCAACGTCCTGACTTTC
TRBV11-3	.	.	TRBJ2-1	CASSPGLNNEQFF	TGTGCCAGCAGCCCGGGACTCAACAATGAGCAGTTCTTC
TRBV6-5	.	.	TRBJ2-6	CASSSYSSGANVLTF	TGTGCCAGCAGTTCCTACAGCTCTGGGGCCAACGTCCTGACTTTC
TRBV4-1	.	.	TRBJ2-3	CASSRLRGTITDTQYF	TGCGCCAGCAGCCGATTAAGGGGGACCATCACAGATACGCAGTATTTT
TRBV4-1	.	.	TRBJ2-1	CASSHHRDIYNEQFF	TGCGCCAGCAGCCATCACCGGGACATCTACAATGAGCAGTTCTTC
TRBV6-1	TRBD1	.	TRBJ1-1	CASSSNRGRITEAFF	TGTGCCAGCAGTAGTAACAGGGGCCGTATCACTGAAGCTTTCTTT
TRBV4-3	TRBD2	.	TRBJ2-1	CASSQAGGYNEQFF	TGCGCCAGCAGCCAGGCGGGAGGGTACAATGAGCAGTTCTTC
TRBV27	.	.	TRBJ2-2	CASSPYSGTGELFF	TGTGCCAGCAGTCCATACTCAGGGACCGGGGAGCTGTTTTTT
TRBV13	.	.	TRBJ1-1	CASSFHREEGNTEAFF	TGTGCCAGCAGCTTTCACAGGGAAGAAGGGAACACTGAAGCTTTCTTT
TRBV6-6	.	once	TRBJ1-1	CASSYGGDWNTEAFF	TGTGCCAGCAGTTACGGGGGGGATTGGAACACTGAAGCTTTCTTT
TRBV11-2	TRBD1	.	TRBJ2-7	CASSATGVHEQYF	TGTGCCAGCAGCGCGACAGGGGTCCACGAGCAGTACTTC
TRBV7-9	TRBD2	.	TRBJ2-1	CASSLGLAGGLYNEQFF	TGTGCCAGCAGCTTAGGACTAGCGGGAGGGCTGTACAATGAGCAGTTCTTC
TRBV5-6	.	.	TRBJ1-2	CASSLDKAGVANYGYTF	TGTGCCAGCAGCTTGGACAAGGCAGGGGTAGCTAACTATGGCTACACCTTC
TRBV21-1	.	.	TRBJ2-7	CASSKSDSYEQYF	TGTGCCAGCAGCAAAAGTGACAGCTACGAGCAGTACTTC
TRBV1	.	.	TRBJ1-5	CTSSQERAFNRRTGPGSNQPQHF	TGCACCAGCAGCCAAGAGAGGGCGTTTAATCGGCGGACCGGGCCCGGCAGCAATCAGCCCCAGCATTTT